This T cell receptor (beta chain) was retrieved from a study of identical twins. MiXCR, run by TCRdb on the 5' RACE reads, gives a single entry per CDR3 protein. The sample contains 400,000 to 550,000 distinct CDR3 sequences, around an eighth of which appear only once. Germline CDR1 and CDR2: LNHDA and SQIVND (reference sequence). V lost 8 bases, J lost 7 bases, and 21 bases lay in between. CDR3 length: 15 residues. This clonotype was observed many times. Separately, the same data were catalogued under a study of yellow fever vaccine responses in identical twins.

The J gene is TRBJ2-1, the V gene TRBV19, with a weak D call TRBD2 (5 bases). The sequenced sample consisted of CD4+ T cells sorted from blood. The clonotype comes from a young woman in good health. The CDR3 DNA follows: TGTGCCAGTGACCAGCGGAACTCGGTAGGAAATGAGCAGTTCTTC. This codes for CASDQRNSVGNEQFF.